This TCR beta chain was identified during a study of identical twins. Study-wide results and caveats: Low generation-probability sequences were in excess among twin-shared out-of-frame alpha sequences.

This clonotype came up once. Antigen: not known. Germline V gives CDR1 DFQATT, CDR2 SNEGSKA (reference sequence). The CDR3 spans 16 residues. V lost 0 bases and J 1 base, leaving 13 bases between the germline ends. Template switching, a step in the protocol, added a universal primer site, and cDNA carried unique molecular identifiers. Using its own MiXCR run on the 5' RACE reads, TCRdb lists one record per CDR3 protein. The data hold some 1,600,000 distinct CDR3 sequences, with less than 35% observed a single time. This sequence originates from a newborn girl in good health. This chain links TRBV20-1 with TRBJ2-1; the D gene is possibly TRBD2 (6 bases). Sequencing was performed on cord blood. CDR3 in amino acids: CSARDRGGISYNEQFF. DNA of the CDR3: TGCAGTGCTAGAGATCGCGGCGGGATTTCCTACAATGAGCAGTTCTTC.